Included here is one T cell receptor (beta chain) sequence, with context. The antigen remains undetermined. This sample is part of a study of OX40 agonist ivuxolimab in advanced cancers. Across the whole study: People in dose escalation had one of these cancers: hepatocellular carcinoma, melanoma, renal cell or head and neck cancer. Three patients responded partially, comprising one with hepatocellular carcinoma and two with cutaneous melanoma. Study-wide findings and caveats: Clonal expansion by week 6 occurred in CD4+ and CD8+ blood T cells (at 0.1 to 3.0 mg/kg).

Data came from immunoSEQ multiplex PCR; TCRdb stores just in-frame clones and leaves some out. The top ten clones hold 0.38% of a sample with around 40,000 clones, around 88% of them seen once. CDR3 length: 17 amino acids. With 1 base clipped from V and 2 bases from J, the junction kept 5 bases outside the gene matches. Looked up from germline, CDR1 is SGHRS and CDR2 is YFSETQ. The specimen was CD4+ or CD8+ T cells sorted from blood, collected in a trial of the OX40 agonist ivuxolimab. V usage is TRBV5-1 and J usage is TRBJ2-5; TRBD2 matches 13 bases. The clonotype originates from an adult with an advanced solid tumor such as melanoma, head and neck, liver or kidney cancer. The CDR3 DNA sequence: TGCGCCAGCAGCTTGAACCTGGGACTAGCGGGGCAAGAGACCCAGTACTTC. Amino acids: CASSLNLGLAGQETQYF.